Detailed here is one T cell receptor beta chain. Its specificity is unknown. Between the trimmed V and J ends, which lost 3 bases and 7 bases, there was a span of 9 bases. Germline values: CDR1 KGHSH, CDR2 LQKENI. The CDR3 is 13 residues long. The data derive from a study of T cell responses to AZD1222 COVID-19 vaccine. Study results and caveats: The donors showed a predominance of white British ancestry and of females, with possible underestimation of clonal diversity.

The data were produced by immunoSEQ multiplex PCR, yet TCRdb's version contains in-frame clones alone and is incomplete. The sample lists fewer than 120,000 clones, 70% to 90% seen once, with 15% in the top ten. The sequenced sample was peripheral blood, obtained 28 days after the second AZD1222 dose. The receptor's source is an adult who received the AZD1222 COVID-19 vaccine. The gene calls are TRBV18 and TRBJ1-4; D remains unclear. CDR3: CASSPRASEKLFF. The CDR3, as DNA: TGTGCCAGCTCACCGAGAGCGAGTGAAAAACTGTTTTTT.